The 30 T cell receptor beta chains below all came from one sample that was sequenced in a study of cytomegalovirus exposure and HLA in healthy donors. Primers included in the PCR were 60 Vbeta and 13 Jbeta primers. The repertoire was sequenced with immunoSEQ multiplex PCR; TCRdb's copy has only in-frame clones and lacks some. The data contain about 120,000 clones, less than 20% of them singletons. The material sequenced was PBMCs. These receptors all stem from a woman aged 18-30 years in good health and CMV-seronegative.

The sample holds a few counts of this clone. The chain recombines TRBV4-1 with TRBJ1-4; no firm D call. CDR1 MGHRA and CDR2 YSYEKL come from the germline V gene. Between the trimmed V and J ends, which lost 0 bases and 6 bases, there was a span of 14 bases. The CDR3 consists of 16 residues. Here the CDR3 reads CASSQDHHTADEKLFF. CDR3 in DNA: TGCGCCAGCAGCCAAGATCATCACACAGCGGATGAAAAACTGTTTTTT.

This clone appeared a few times. The CDR3 loop reads CASSDRGYGYTF. In DNA form, the CDR3 reads TGTGCCAGCAGCGACAGGGGCTATGGCTACACCTTC. The chain carries TRBV7-9 and TRBJ1-2; the match to TRBD1 covers 8 bases. Germline assignment: CDR1 SEHNR and CDR2 FQNEAQ (reference sequence). V lost 5 bases, J lost 4 bases, and 0 bases stayed unmatched. This CDR3 region has 12 residues.

The gene calls are TRBV2 and TRBJ1-1, with D maybe TRBD1 (5 bases). Germline values: CDR1 SNHLY, CDR2 FYNNEI. This CDR3 comprises 15 residues. The V end was cut by 4 bases, the J end by 8 bases, with 20 bases between. CDR3 sequence: CASSGGGSAWREAFF. In DNA, the CDR3 is TGTGCCAGCAGTGGGGGGGGGTCGGCGTGGAGAGAAGCTTTCTTT.

This clone was found a few times. The chain couples TRBV9 to TRBJ2-1; 11 nucleotides align to TRBD2. V was pared by 0 bases and J by 4 bases, with 3 bases of the junction left unmatched. In germline, CDR1 is SGDLS, CDR2 YYNGEE. The CDR3 consists of 16 residues. The CDR3 bases are TGTGCCAGCAGCGTAGGGGGACTAGCGGTATACAATGAGCAGTTCTTC. As protein: CASSVGGLAVYNEQFF.

This clone was observed a handful of times. The rearrangement joins TRBV11-2 to TRBJ1-6; D call uncertain. Germline V lookup: CDR1 SGHAT, CDR2 FQNNGV. The V end lost 5 bases, the J end lost 6 bases, and 8 bases lay between the germline ends. This CDR3 contains 13 residues. The CDR3 DNA sequence: TGTGCCAGCAGCCTCCCTAGTAATTCACCCCTCCACTTT. Translation gives CASSLPSNSPLHF.

This clone was picked up a small number of times. Other DNA variants within this sample encode the same CDR3. The rearrangement uses TRBV27 and TRBJ1-1; 7 nucleotides agree with TRBD1. Germline loops: CDR1 MNHEY, CDR2 SMNVEV (reference sequence). V was pared by 1 base and J by 3 bases, with 5 bases of the junction left unmatched. The CDR3 totals 15 residues. The CDR3 spells CASSLYKTGDTEAFF. CDR3 coding DNA: TGTGCCAGCAGTTTATACAAAACAGGGGACACTGAAGCTTTCTTT.

This clone was counted between two and nine times. The rearrangement joins TRBV7-2 to TRBJ1-2, with D tentatively TRBD1 (5 bases). There are 16 residues in the CDR3. Germline CDR1 SGHTA, CDR2 FQGNSA. Trimming cost V 8 bases and J 8 bases, with 27 bases left between them. The CDR3 is CASGGKGRGGDLGYTF. In nucleotides, the CDR3 is TGTGCCAGCGGGGGGAAGGGGCGGGGAGGGGATTTAGGCTACACCTTC.

J is TRBJ2-3 and V is TRBV5-1, with D possibly TRBD2 on 6 matching bases. This CDR3 is built from 16 residues. Germline V gene sequence: CDR1 SGHRS, CDR2 YFSETQ. Trimming stripped 0 bases from V and 3 bases from J, with 14 bases between. CDR3 nucleotides: TGCGCCAGCAGCTTGGGGGTGGCGGGGTGGACAGATACGCAGTATTTT. Amino acid sequence: CASSLGVAGWTDTQYF.

This sequence joins TRBV30 and TRBJ1-3; D is ambiguous. The CDR3 loop spans 13 amino acids. Germline V gene lookup returns CDR1 GTSNPN and CDR2 SVGIG (reference sequence). The ends were cut back, 5 bases at V and 7 bases at J, with 15 bases in the middle. This CDR3 reads CAWGGGRGNTIYF. CDR3 sequence (DNA): TGTGCCTGGGGAGGAGGCCGAGGCAACACCATATATTTT.

J is TRBJ1-2 and V is TRBV25-1, with TRBD1 as a possible D gene (5 bases). The length of the CDR3 is 14 residues. Germline CDR1 is MGHDK and CDR2 is SYGVNS. V shed 7 bases and J shed 4 bases, with 16 bases lying between them. CDR3 in DNA: TGTGCCAGCACTAGGGGCGAACCAGCCTATGGCTACACCTTC. This translates into CASTRGEPAYGYTF.

V and J are TRBV9 and TRBJ2-7; D unclear. CDR1 SGDLS and CDR2 YYNGEE come from the germline V gene. CDR3 size: 15 residues. V was trimmed by 0 bases and J by 3 bases, leaving 13 bases between them. The CDR3 region is CASSVGVRQVYEQYF. In DNA, the CDR3 is TGTGCCAGCAGCGTAGGGGTCAGGCAGGTCTACGAGCAGTACTTC. The complete variable domain, with remaining parts taken from reference TRBV9 and TRBJ2-7, reads DSGVTQTPKHLITATGQRVTLRCSPRSGDLSVYWYQQSLDQGLQFLIQYYNGEERAKGNILERFSAQQFPDLHSELNLSSLELGDSALYFCASSVGVRQVYEQYFGPGTRLTVT.

The DNA of the CDR3 is TGTGCCTGTAGGGACACCCCCTCCTACGAGCAGTACTTC. Protein sequence: CACRDTPSYEQYF. The V and J genes are TRBV30 and TRBJ2-7, with D possibly TRBD1 on 6 matching bases. Trimming took off 6 bases at V and 0 bases at J, with 12 bases between the two ends. CDR1 is GTSNPN, CDR2 SVGIG, per germline (reference sequence). CDR3 length: 13 residues.

V gene TRBV15 combines with J gene TRBJ1-5; 7 nucleotides match TRBD1. The CDR3 is 16 amino acids. Germline lookup yields CDR1 LNHNV and CDR2 YYDKDF (reference sequence). J was trimmed by 6 bases and V by 0 bases; bases with no gene match: 8. In nucleotides, the CDR3 is TGTGCCACCAGCAGAGAGAGGGGGCAGGGAGTTCAGCCCCAGCATTTT. Protein product: CATSRERGQGVQPQHF.

The chain has TRBV9 and TRBJ2-2; D not resolved. This CDR3 is 14 amino acids long. The germline V gene encodes CDR1 SGDLS and CDR2 YYNGEE. V lost 0 bases and J 4 bases, leaving 7 bases between the germline ends. This CDR3 reads CASSVGAPTGELFF. As DNA, the CDR3 is TGTGCCAGCAGCGTAGGGGCACCCACCGGGGAGCTGTTTTTT.

The J gene is TRBJ1-2, the V gene TRBV6-5; 9 nucleotides line up with TRBD1. CDR3 length: 14 amino acids. The junction had 6 bases not matched to a gene; V was cut back by 6 bases and J by 4 bases. Per germline, CDR1 MNHEY and CDR2 SVGAGI. The CDR3 here is CASSYGTGTYGYTF. CDR3 in DNA: TGTGCCAGCAGCTATGGGACAGGGACCTATGGCTACACCTTC.

In its sample, this clone was seen a few times. The chain recombines TRBV2 with TRBJ2-2; the match to TRBD2 covers 11 bases. The CDR3 covers 16 residues. Germline V gene lookup returns CDR1 SNHLY and CDR2 FYNNEI. V trimming: 6 bases; J trimming: 0 bases; junction bases outside the gene matches: 3. CDR3 sequence reads: CASRNSGGANTGELFF. The DNA of the CDR3 is TGTGCCAGCAGAAATAGCGGGGGGGCGAACACCGGGGAGCTGTTTTTT.

This chain joins TRBV5-1 and TRBJ2-5; D is uncertain. Trimming stripped 4 bases from V and 3 bases from J, with 13 bases between. Germline V gene sequence: CDR1 SGHRS, CDR2 YFSETQ. The length of the CDR3 is 14 residues. The CDR3 sequence is CASSLGHEEETQYF. The CDR3 nucleotides read TGCGCCAGCAGCCTGGGCCATGAGGAAGAGACCCAGTACTTC.

This clone was seen a handful of times. The chain employs TRBV13 and TRBJ1-1; no firm D call. The CDR3 is 13 residues long. The germline V gene encodes CDR1 PRHDT and CDR2 FYEKMQ (reference sequence). Trimming stripped 1 base from V and 3 bases from J, with 6 bases between. The chain's CDR3 is CASSLAGDTEAFF. The CDR3 DNA sequence: TGTGCCAGCAGCTTAGCCGGGGACACTGAAGCTTTCTTT.

The chain employs TRBV15 and TRBJ1-2, with D hard to call. V lost 6 bases and J 4 bases, leaving 12 bases between the germline ends. Germline CDR1 LNHNV, CDR2 YYDKDF (reference sequence). CDR3 length: 13 amino acids. The CDR3 region is CATSQRNSYGYTF. DNA for the CDR3: TGTGCCACCAGTCAAAGAAACAGCTATGGCTACACCTTC.

This clone was picked up a small number of times. J is TRBJ1-6 and V is TRBV21-1. TRBV21-1 corresponds to a pseudogene. The CDR3 length is 13 residues. CDR3: CASSNVSHSPLHF. The CDR3 bases are TGTGCCAGCAGCAATGTCTCTCATTCACCCCTCCACTTT.

The chain couples TRBV10-1 to TRBJ2-7; D is uncertain. Germline CDR1 and CDR2: WNHNN and SYGVQD (reference sequence). Trimming removed 3 bases at V and 2 bases at J, with 11 bases between. This CDR3 spans 14 amino acids. The CDR3 DNA reads as TGCGCCAGCAGTGATGGGTCGGGTCCCTACGAGCAGTACTTC. The encoded protein is CASSDGSGPYEQYF.

The rearrangement joins TRBV6-5 to TRBJ2-5, with D possibly matching TRBD1 (6 bases). The V gene's germline CDR1 is MNHEY and CDR2 SVGAGI. The CDR3 is 11 residues long. Trimming took off 11 bases at V and 4 bases at J, with 11 bases between the two ends. CDR3 residues: CAAQGRETQYF. In DNA form, the CDR3 reads TGTGCCGCGCAGGGGCGAGAGACCCAGTACTTC.

The V call is TRBV6-6, the J call TRBJ1-4; D is uncertain. Germline CDR1 reads MNHNY; CDR2 reads SVGAGI (reference sequence). This CDR3 contains 13 residues. Trimming pared 0 bases from V and 14 bases from J, leaving 13 bases between. The CDR3: CASSYSPRVGLFF. The DNA of the CDR3 is TGTGCCAGCAGTTACTCGCCGCGGGTCGGGCTGTTTTTT.

The chain links TRBV7-9 to TRBJ2-3, with no clear D. Looked up from germline, CDR1 is SEHNR and CDR2 is FQNEAQ (reference sequence). The CDR3 extends over 12 amino acids. Trimming took 5 bases from V and 3 from J, leaving 6 bases between them. The CDR3 here is CASSPRTDTQYF. As DNA, the CDR3 is TGTGCCAGCAGCCCTAGAACAGATACGCAGTATTTT.

This clone has just a few counts. The chain links TRBV30 to TRBJ1-1; 7 bases fit TRBD1. J was trimmed by 0 bases and V by 8 bases; bases with no gene match: 6. Per the germline V gene, CDR1 is GTSNPN and CDR2 is SVGIG (reference sequence). This CDR3 is 13 amino acids long. The CDR3 reads CAGLTGLNTEAFF. Here the CDR3 DNA reads TGTGCCGGGTTGACAGGGCTGAACACTGAAGCTTTCTTT.

This clone has a handful of counts. V and J are TRBV9 and TRBJ1-2, with a weak D call TRBD1 (6 bases). This CDR3 region has 13 residues. Between the trimmed V and J ends, which lost 0 bases and 8 bases, there was a span of 11 bases. Germline-derived CDR1 and CDR2 are SGDLS and YYNGEE. As DNA, the CDR3 is TGTGCCAGCAGCGTAGCTACAGGGACCGGCTACACCTTC. Amino acid sequence: CASSVATGTGYTF.

This CDR3 reads CASSFQGVGPEQYF. CDR3 in DNA: TGTGCCAGCAGTTTCCAGGGGGTGGGACCCGAGCAGTACTTC. This chain links TRBV27 with TRBJ2-7; 7 bases align to TRBD1. This CDR3 comprises 14 residues. Germline V gene data show CDR1 as MNHEY and CDR2 as SMNVEV (reference sequence). Losses at the gene ends were 3 bases for V and 6 bases for J; bases not matched to a gene: 8.

The chain is built from TRBV30 and TRBJ2-1; no clear D gene. Trimming removed 0 bases at V and 4 bases at J, with 7 bases between. CDR3 length: 13 amino acids. From germline, CDR1 is GTSNPN and CDR2 SVGIG (reference sequence). CDR3 loop: CAWSVPVYNEQFF. The CDR3 DNA reads TGTGCCTGGAGTGTACCAGTTTACAATGAGCAGTTCTTC.

The chain has TRBV29-1 and TRBJ2-3, with a weak D call TRBD1 (5 bases). V was trimmed by 6 bases and J by 0 bases, leaving 7 bases between them. The CDR3 has 12 amino acids. Germline CDR1 SQVTM, CDR2 ANQGSEA. The CDR3, as DNA: TGCAGCGTAGGGGTGAGCACAGATACGCAGTATTTT. Translated, it gives CSVGVSTDTQYF.

This clone has more than one count but fewer than ten. The rearrangement uses TRBV6-1 and TRBJ1-2; TRBD1 agrees at 8 bases. This CDR3 has 15 residues. Losses at the gene ends were 3 bases for V and 5 bases for J; bases not matched to a gene: 8. The germline V gene has CDR1 MNHNS and CDR2 SASEGT. The CDR3 protein is CASSDWTGPGYGYTF. CDR3 DNA sequence: TGTGCCAGCAGTGACTGGACAGGGCCGGGATATGGCTACACCTTC.